These 16 T cell receptor beta chains were sequenced from one sample in a study of blood T cell repertoires in COVID-19. The assay was immunoSEQ multiplex PCR, and TCRdb's table has in-frame clones only and misses some. The table has approximately 90,000 clones, around 75% seen once. The sample was peripheral blood. The receptors were sampled from a human donor in a cohort sampled during active COVID-19.

This clone was observed a few times. The J gene is TRBJ1-1, the V gene TRBV4-1; D is possibly TRBD1 (6 bases). The V end was cut by 3 bases, the J end by 11 bases, with 16 bases between. Germline V gene data show CDR1 as MGHRA and CDR2 as YSYEKL. The CDR3 has 13 amino acids. For the CDR3, the DNA is TGCGCCAGCAGCCAGTGGGACACCCAGAGGGCTTTCTTT. Its translation: CASSQWDTQRAFF.

This clone showed up just once. This sequence joins TRBV2 and TRBJ2-5; possible D gene TRBD1, 6 bases. Germline assignment: CDR1 SNHLY and CDR2 FYNNEI. There are 14 residues in the CDR3. Trimming removed 7 bases from V and 4 bases from J, with 16 bases in between. The CDR3 nucleotides are TGTGCCAGCACCGTGTACAGGGATGGAGAGACCCAGTACTTC. Its translation is CASTVYRDGETQYF.

This clone was recorded only once. The chain combines TRBV10-2 with TRBJ2-3; unclear D gene. Trimming took off 8 bases at V and 0 bases at J, with 9 bases between the two ends. This CDR3 has 13 residues. Germline V gene lookup returns CDR1 WSHSY and CDR2 SAAADI. CDR3 in DNA: TGCGCCAGCGTCCCCCCTAGCACAGATACGCAGTATTTT. Amino acid sequence: CASVPPSTDTQYF.

This chain connects TRBV19 to TRBJ1-2, with TRBD1 identical over 8 bases. J lost 8 bases, V lost 7 bases, and 15 bases had no gene match. The CDR3 has 15 amino acids. Germline values: CDR1 LNHDA, CDR2 SQIVND (reference sequence). The CDR3 reads CASTLSGGQGGGYTF. The CDR3 region has the DNA TGTGCCAGTACCCTATCCGGCGGACAGGGCGGAGGCTACACCTTC.

The chain carries TRBV4-1 and TRBJ2-1; 12 bases align to TRBD2. The CDR3 is made up of 17 amino acids. V was clipped by 2 bases and J by 5 bases; unmatched bases: 7. Germline lookup yields CDR1 MGHRA and CDR2 YSYEKL. The CDR3 nucleotides read TGCGCCAGCAGCCAATGGACTAGCGGGGTTTGGGACAATGAGCAGTTCTTC. It translates to CASSQWTSGVWDNEQFF.

This clone was counted only a few times. The chain is built from TRBV2 and TRBJ1-4; 7 nucleotides match TRBD1. CDR3 length equals 14 residues. Germline lookup yields CDR1 SNHLY and CDR2 FYNNEI. V lost 6 bases and J lost 7; bases outside the gene matches: 8. CDR3 residues: CASSTQGVGEKLFF. In DNA form, the CDR3 reads TGTGCCAGCAGCACGCAGGGGGTCGGTGAAAAACTGTTTTTT.

The chain has TRBV6-2 or TRBV6-3 and TRBJ2-7; D ambiguous. The CDR3 has 12 amino acids. Germline lookup yields CDR1 MNHEY and CDR2 SVGEGT. V lost 5 bases, J lost 3 bases, and 8 bases lay in between. CDR3: CASSHGVYEQYF. Written as DNA, the CDR3 is TGTGCCAGCAGTCACGGTGTCTACGAGCAGTACTTC.

V is TRBV10-1 and J is TRBJ2-7, with D perhaps matching TRBD1 (5 bases). Germline V gene lookup returns CDR1 WNHNN and CDR2 SYGVQD (reference sequence). This CDR3 contains 14 residues. The V end was cut by 5 bases, the J end by 2 bases, with 13 bases between. Here the CDR3 reads CASSSRRGPYEQYF. The CDR3 bases are TGCGCCAGCAGTTCAAGAAGGGGCCCCTACGAGCAGTACTTC.

The chain couples TRBV18 to TRBJ1-1, with 7 bases identical to TRBD1. The CDR3 covers 13 residues. The V and J ends lost 3 bases and 6 bases, in that order; junction bases with no gene match: 4. Germline V gives CDR1 KGHSH, CDR2 LQKENI. CDR3 protein: CASSPSGTAEAFF. For the CDR3, the DNA is TGTGCCAGCTCACCTTCCGGGACAGCTGAAGCTTTCTTT.

The V gene is TRBV25-1, the J gene TRBJ1-2, with D possibly TRBD1 on 6 matching bases. The V and J ends lost 10 bases and 2 bases respectively, with 11 bases between them. The CDR3 spans 12 residues. Germline V gene lookup returns CDR1 MGHDK and CDR2 SYGVNS. CDR3: CATWGLNYGYTF. The CDR3 DNA reads TGTGCCACCTGGGGGCTGAACTATGGCTACACCTTC.

The chain carries TRBV7-8 and TRBJ1-5; a weak D match, TRBD1 (5 bases). The CDR3 covers 15 residues. Germline V gene data show CDR1 as SGHVS and CDR2 as FQNEAQ. V was cut by 5 bases and J by 1 base, with 12 bases left in between. CDR3: CASSRDSTSNQPQHF. The CDR3 DNA is TGTGCCAGCAGCCGGGACTCCACGAGCAATCAGCCCCAGCATTTT.

The chain joins TRBV7-6 to TRBJ2-5, with D perhaps matching TRBD2 (5 bases). This CDR3 has 14 amino acids. Germline V gene data show CDR1 as SGHVS and CDR2 as FNYEAQ. V lost 1 base, J lost 5 bases, and 11 bases lay in between. This CDR3 reads CASSLVYRGETQYF. As DNA, the CDR3 is TGTGCCAGCAGCTTAGTGTACCGGGGTGAGACCCAGTACTTC.

The CDR3 DNA follows: TGTGCCAGCAGCGTGAATACACAAGAGACCCAGTACTTC. Translation: CASSVNTQETQYF. The gene calls are TRBV7-8 and TRBJ2-5; D call uncertain. The CDR3 has 13 amino acids. Trimming removed 5 bases from V and 2 bases from J, with 9 bases in between. Germline V gene sequence: CDR1 SGHVS, CDR2 FQNEAQ.

This clone showed up just once. The chain links TRBV4-2 to TRBJ2-3; TRBD2 matches at 9 bases. This CDR3 comprises 14 residues. V dropped 4 bases and J dropped 5; count of bases not matched to a gene: 4. Germline CDR1 is LGHNA and CDR2 is YNFKEQ. The CDR3 DNA reads as TGTGCCAGCAGCCGTGAGCGGGAGGTAGATACGCAGTATTTT. This codes for CASSREREVDTQYF.

The chain employs TRBV11-2 and TRBJ1-1, with 12 bases lining up with TRBD1. With V trimmed by 5 bases and J by 11 bases, 9 bases remained unmatched. The CDR3 loop spans 14 amino acids. The germline CDR1 and CDR2 sequences are SGHAT and FQNNGV. CDR3 DNA sequence: TGTGCCAGCAGCCTGGGACAGGGGGCGGGTAGGGCTTTCTTT. Residues: CASSLGQGAGRAFF.

The chain has TRBV5-6 and TRBJ2-7, with 7 bases matching TRBD1. J was trimmed by 6 bases and V by 2 bases; bases with no gene match: 2. CDR1 SGHDT and CDR2 YYEEEE come from the germline V gene. The CDR3 loop spans 12 amino acids. CDR3 sequence (DNA): TGTGCCAGCAGCTTAACAGGGGTCGAGCAGTACTTC. Its translation is CASSLTGVEQYF.